A single sample is the source of the 19 T cell receptor beta chains below, sequenced in a study of OX40 agonist ivuxolimab in advanced cancers. Using immunoSEQ multiplex PCR, the repertoire was profiled, and TCRdb retains in-frame clones only, with some absent. The repertoire holds roughly 92,000 clones, with 90% as singletons. Sequencing was performed on CD4+ or CD8+ T cells sorted from blood, taken in a trial of the OX40 agonist ivuxolimab. Receptors originate from an adult with an advanced solid tumor such as melanoma, head and neck, liver or kidney cancer.

V usage is TRBV6-6 and J usage is TRBJ1-1; maybe TRBD1 (6 bases). The germline V and J ends were trimmed by 2 bases and 2 bases, with 15 bases remaining between them. The CDR3 is 16 residues long. Germline V gives CDR1 MNHNY, CDR2 SVGAGI (reference sequence). The CDR3 DNA reads as TGTGCCAGCAGTTACACCCCCCGGACAGAAAACACTGAAGCTTTCTTT. It encodes CASSYTPRTENTEAFF.

V and J are TRBV6-5 and TRBJ2-7; D may correspond to TRBD1 or TRBD2 (5 bases each). The CDR3 contains 13 residues. The V end lost 6 bases, the J end lost 0 bases, and 9 bases lay between the germline ends. The germline V gene encodes CDR1 MNHEY and CDR2 SVGAGI. The CDR3 DNA reads as TGTGCCAGCAGCAGGGAGCCCTCCTACGAGCAGTACTTC. Its protein product is CASSREPSYEQYF.

V gene TRBV5-1 combines with J gene TRBJ2-1, with D perhaps matching TRBD1 (6 bases). Germline V CDR1 and CDR2: SGHRS, YFSETQ. The V end was cut by 4 bases, the J end by 5 bases, with 19 bases between. The CDR3 has 16 amino acids. The CDR3 loop reads CASSTGSTGWDNEQFF. CDR3 sequence (DNA): TGCGCCAGCAGCACGGGGAGTACAGGGTGGGACAATGAGCAGTTCTTC.

The chain uses TRBV28 and TRBJ2-7, with 8 bases fitting TRBD1. The V segment lost 7 bases and the J segment 3 bases; nucleotides outside the gene matches: 8. This CDR3 contains 14 residues. In germline, CDR1 is MDHEN, CDR2 SYDVKM. The chain's CDR3 is CASTLPGGNYEQYF. As DNA, the CDR3 is TGTGCCAGCACTCTTCCAGGGGGCAACTACGAGCAGTACTTC.

V is TRBV7-9 and J is TRBJ1-1; D gene unclear. The CDR3 totals 13 residues. The V end was cut by 3 bases, the J end by 0 bases, with 5 bases between. Per germline, CDR1 SEHNR and CDR2 FQNEAQ (reference sequence). The CDR3 sequence: CASSFSVNTEAFF. Here the CDR3 DNA reads TGTGCCAGCAGCTTTTCAGTGAACACTGAAGCTTTCTTT.

This chain links TRBV6-1 with TRBJ2-7; tentative D call: TRBD1 (9 bases). CDR1 and CDR2 (germline): MNHNS, SASEGT. The V end lost 4 bases, the J end lost 2 bases, and 18 bases lay between the germline ends. This CDR3 region has 16 residues. For the CDR3, the DNA is TGTGCCAGCAGTGCCGGGGGGGGGACAGGGACCTACGAGCAGTACTTC. As protein: CASSAGGGTGTYEQYF.

The J gene is TRBJ2-7, the V gene TRBV6-1; D may be TRBD2 (6 bases). The V end lost 6 bases, the J end lost 5 bases, and 11 bases lay between the germline ends. The CDR3 consists of 12 residues. Germline values: CDR1 MNHNS, CDR2 SASEGT. CDR3 sequence reads: CASRDRGNEQYF. CDR3 coding DNA: TGTGCCAGCAGGGATCGCGGGAACGAGCAGTACTTC.

The sample holds one count of this clone. This rearrangement joins TRBV10-3 to TRBJ1-6; D gene uncertain. The V gene lost 0 bases and the J gene lost 5 bases, with 5 bases spanning the gap. This CDR3 spans 14 amino acids. Germline CDR1 and CDR2: ENHRY and SYGVKD. CDR3 amino acids: CAISESSNNSPLHF. CDR3 DNA sequence: TGTGCCATCAGTGAGTCTAGTAATAATTCACCCCTCCACTTT.

The chain recombines TRBV28 with TRBJ2-1; D is uncertain. The length of the CDR3 is 15 residues. Germline CDR1 MDHEN, CDR2 SYDVKM. V lost 9 bases to trimming and J lost 2 bases, with 17 bases between them. CDR3 sequence: CASSRRAGTYNEQFF. CDR3 DNA sequence: TGTGCCAGTTCCCGACGTGCTGGGACCTACAATGAGCAGTTCTTC.

CDR3 bases: TGCGCCAGCAGCTTGGTGACGGGCCCGGGAACTGAAGCTTTCTTT. Its protein product is CASSLVTGPGTEAFF. The V call is TRBV5-1, the J call TRBJ1-1; no firm D call. This CDR3 contains 15 residues. Germline V gene data show CDR1 as SGHRS and CDR2 as YFSETQ. Trimming cost V 0 bases and J 5 bases, with 14 bases left between them.

The chain uses TRBV5-1 and TRBJ2-6; D is undetermined. The V gene's germline CDR1 is SGHRS and CDR2 YFSETQ. The V and J ends lost 0 bases and 0 bases respectively, with 4 bases between them. The CDR3 extends over 15 amino acids. The CDR3 DNA is TGCGCCAGCAGCTTGGCGGCCTCTGGGGCCAACGTCCTGACTTTC. Protein: CASSLAASGANVLTF.

J is TRBJ2-1 and V is TRBV5-1; TRBD2 might be the D (6 bases). Germline V lookup: CDR1 SGHRS, CDR2 YFSETQ. CDR3 size: 16 residues. V shed 4 bases and J shed 7 bases, with 21 bases lying between them. In DNA form, the CDR3 reads TGCGCCAGCAGCCCCCTGAGGAGGGCCCAGGGTAATGAGCAGTTCTTC. Translated: CASSPLRRAQGNEQFF.

The V call is TRBV19, the J call TRBJ2-1; TRBD1 or TRBD2 may be the D gene (5 bases each). V lost 8 bases to trimming and J lost 10 bases, with 18 bases between them. Germline-derived CDR1 and CDR2 are LNHDA and SQIVND (reference sequence). The CDR3 length is 13 residues. CDR3 coding DNA: TGTGCCAGTGCCGGGGCCTCCTATGAGGAGCAGTTCTTC. It yields the protein CASAGASYEEQFF. The entire variable domain, with the rest obtained from reference TRBV19 and TRBJ2-1, is as follows: DGGITQSPKYLFRKEGQNVTLSCEQNLNHDAMYWYRQDPGQGLRLIYYSQIVNDFQKGDIAEGYSVSREKKESFPLTVTSAQKNPTAFYLCASAGASYEEQFFGPGTRLTVL.

The rearrangement links TRBV7-9 to TRBJ1-4; possibly TRBD1 for D (5 bases). V lost 7 bases, J lost 7 bases, and 25 bases lay in between. Per germline, CDR1 SEHNR and CDR2 FQNEAQ (reference sequence). The CDR3 is 17 amino acids. The CDR3 nucleotides are TGTGCCAGCACCATCGTCAGGGCCCGACAGAGAAGTGAAAAACTGTTTTTT. Protein sequence: CASTIVRARQRSEKLFF.

The V and J genes are TRBV6-1 and TRBJ2-1; 7 bases map to TRBD2. The CDR3 spans 18 residues. Germline loops: CDR1 MNHNS, CDR2 SASEGT. V was clipped by 3 bases and J by 5 bases; unmatched bases: 16. The CDR3, as DNA: TGTGCCAGCAGTGAGTTCTCCCCGACTAGCTCAATCCACAATGAGCAGTTCTTC. It codes for CASSEFSPTSSIHNEQFF.

The V and J genes are TRBV7-3 and TRBJ1-1, with no clear D. The CDR3 has 13 residues. V was trimmed by 1 base and J by 1 base, leaving 4 bases between them. From germline, CDR1 is SGHTA and CDR2 FQGTGA. CDR3 sequence: CASSLRSNTEAFF. DNA of the CDR3: TGTGCCAGCAGCTTAAGGTCGAACACTGAAGCTTTCTTT.

This clone appeared a single time. The V gene is TRBV28, the J gene TRBJ1-2; D is uncertain. V dropped 0 bases and J dropped 4 bases, with 6 bases sitting between them. The V gene's germline CDR1 is MDHEN and CDR2 SYDVKM. The length of the CDR3 is 13 residues. The CDR3 DNA reads TGTGCCAGCAGTTTATGGGGAGGCTATGGCTACACCTTC. It codes for CASSLWGGYGYTF.

V usage is TRBV20-1 and J usage is TRBJ1-5; D is ambiguous. In germline, CDR1 is DFQATT, CDR2 SNEGSKA (reference sequence). The CDR3 extends over 11 amino acids. V shed 6 bases and J shed 6 bases, with 9 bases lying between them. The CDR3 reads CSATEPQPQHF. Here the CDR3 DNA reads TGCAGTGCCACAGAACCTCAGCCCCAGCATTTT.

The V and J genes are TRBV7-8 and TRBJ1-2; D not resolved. V was shortened by 1 base and J by 8 bases, with 14 bases between the two germline ends. The CDR3 spans 14 residues. The germline V gene has CDR1 SGHVS and CDR2 FQNEAQ. CDR3 sequence (DNA): TGTGCCAGCAGCTTAGTACTCGGAGGGCGAGGCTACACCTTC. It translates to CASSLVLGGRGYTF.